The 29 T cell receptor beta chains listed next were all sequenced from one sample in a study of Graves' ophthalmopathy and Graves' hyperthyroidism. Amplified TCR beta CDR3 regions were obtained using RNA transcripts as template. In the first round, RT-PCR was carried out with HTBI primers, and a multiplex PCR formed the second round. Via MiXCR, TCRdb re-called the multiplex PCR reads, giving one row per CDR3 protein. Of 260,000 or so distinct CDR3 sequences listed, roughly 50% are singletons. The sample taken for sequencing was peripheral blood. Source of these receptors: an adult man with Graves' ophthalmopathy.

This clonotype was seen only a few times. The CDR3 nucleotides are TGTGCCACCCCCAACAGGGGGAACACCGGGGAGCTGTTTTTT. Its protein product is CATPNRGNTGELFF. This chain joins TRBV7-9 and TRBJ2-2; 7 positions agree with TRBD1. The ends lost 10 bases at V and 1 base at J; junction bases unmatched: 6. CDR1 and CDR2 (germline): SEHNR, FQNEAQ (reference sequence). This CDR3 contains 14 residues.

The chain joins TRBV7-3 to TRBJ2-7, with 8 bases fitting TRBD2. Germline trimming cut 5 bases from V and 3 bases from J; bases unmatched to any gene: 12. CDR1 and CDR2 from the germline V gene are SGHTA and FQGTGA. This CDR3 has 16 residues. The chain's CDR3 is CASSQDHSGRVYEQYF. The CDR3 DNA is TGTGCCAGCAGCCAAGATCACAGCGGGAGAGTCTACGAGCAGTACTTC.

The chain couples TRBV9 to TRBJ1-2; a weak D match, TRBD1 (6 bases). Per germline, CDR1 SGDLS and CDR2 YYNGEE. Trimming left V 0 bases short and J 2 bases short, with 14 bases between. This CDR3 is 16 amino acids long. The CDR3 loop reads CASSVASGTKNYGYTF. The CDR3 nucleotides read TGTGCCAGCAGCGTAGCTTCCGGGACAAAGAACTATGGCTACACCTTC.

This clonotype was found once. The chain has TRBV29-1 and TRBJ2-3; no definite D call. This CDR3 contains 13 residues. Trimming took off 5 bases at V and 2 bases at J, with 11 bases between the two ends. CDR1 is SQVTM and CDR2 is ANQGSEA in the germline V gene. DNA of the CDR3: TGCAGCGTTCATGGGCAGATCACAGATACGCAGTATTTT. It is translated as CSVHGQITDTQYF.

V is TRBV5-1 and J is TRBJ1-2, with D uncertain. Looked up from germline, CDR1 is SGHRS and CDR2 is YFSETQ. The V and J ends lost 4 bases and 8 bases respectively, with 12 bases between them. The CDR3 is 12 residues long. The CDR3 reads CASSPLGEGYTF. The CDR3 DNA is TGCGCCAGCAGCCCACTAGGTGAGGGCTACACCTTC.

The chain uses TRBV19 and TRBJ1-2; D perhaps matches TRBD1 (5 bases). Germline assignment: CDR1 LNHDA and CDR2 SQIVND (reference sequence). The V and J ends lost 7 bases and 7 bases respectively, with 19 bases between them. This CDR3 comprises 14 residues. CDR3 DNA sequence: TGTGCCAGTACTCCAGGTTTAGGGGCCGGTGGCTACACCTTC. Its protein product is CASTPGLGAGGYTF.

The chain links TRBV9 to TRBJ1-3; a weak D match, TRBD1 (5 bases). Trimming removed 3 bases from V and 7 bases from J, with 17 bases in between. Per germline, CDR1 SGDLS and CDR2 YYNGEE. The CDR3 is 15 residues long. Here the CDR3 reads CASSASGTEWNTIYF. The CDR3 nucleotides read TGTGCCAGCAGCGCCTCCGGGACCGAGTGGAACACCATATATTTT.

This clonotype was counted only a few times. The rearrangement links TRBV12-3 or TRBV12-4 to TRBJ1-1; D gene ambiguous. The CDR3 is 10 residues long. The V and J ends lost 3 bases and 12 bases respectively, with 8 bases between them. The CDR3 reads CASSFIPPFF. The CDR3 bases are TGTGCCAGCAGTTTCATCCCCCCTTTCTTT.

The chain employs TRBV10-3 and TRBJ2-5; TRBD2 matches at 7 bases. The V and J ends lost 10 bases and 2 bases, in that order; junction bases with no gene match: 16. The CDR3 has 16 residues. CDR1 is ENHRY and CDR2 is SYGVKD in the germline V gene. This CDR3 reads CASTSLGGEPQETQYF. The CDR3 bases are TGTGCCAGCACCTCCTTGGGGGGGGAACCTCAAGAGACCCAGTACTTC.

This clonotype showed up just a few times. The J gene is TRBJ1-5, the V gene TRBV6-1; D possibly matches TRBD1 or TRBD2 (7 bases each). The J call is doubtful: the DNA matches TRBJ2-3 better. This CDR3 comprises 14 residues. Germline CDR1 is MNHNS and CDR2 is SASEGT. CDR3 in DNA: TGTGCCAGCAGCCGACAGGGAGGGGGGTATACGCAGTATTTT. Translating gives CASSRQGGGYTQYF.

This clonotype was counted once. The chain combines TRBV7-2 with TRBJ2-2; TRBD1 aligns across 10 bases. V dropped 5 bases and J dropped 9; count of bases not matched to a gene: 9. The CDR3 consists of 15 residues. Germline CDR1 reads SGHTA; CDR2 reads FQGNSA. CDR3 in DNA: TGTGCCAGCAGCCCCAGACAGGGGGCACCCAGGGAGCTGTTTTTT. The encoded protein is CASSPRQGAPRELFF.

This chain links TRBV20-1 with TRBJ2-3, with 7 bases fitting TRBD2. CDR3 length equals 14 residues. The ends lost 3 bases at V and 2 bases at J; junction bases unmatched: 5. Per germline, CDR1 DFQATT and CDR2 SNEGSKA (reference sequence). CDR3 sequence reads: CSASHGGSTDTQYF. The DNA of the CDR3 is TGCAGTGCTAGTCACGGGGGGTCCACAGATACGCAGTATTTT.

The chain uses TRBV7-9 and TRBJ2-5; TRBD1 agrees at 8 bases. The CDR3 totals 15 residues. V shed 1 base, J shed 1 base, and the junction held 2 bases outside the gene matches. Germline V CDR1 and CDR2: SEHNR, FQNEAQ (reference sequence). The CDR3 nucleotides are TGTGCCAGCAGCTTAGGGGACAGGACCCAAGAGACCCAGTACTTC. It specifies CASSLGDRTQETQYF.

The rearrangement uses TRBV5-5 and TRBJ1-1; perhaps TRBD1 as D (5 bases). This CDR3 contains 14 residues. Trimming left V 0 bases short and J 2 bases short, with 8 bases between. CDR1 and CDR2 from the germline V gene are SGHKS and YYEKEE (reference sequence). The CDR3 region is CASSLGGGNTEAFF. The CDR3 region has the DNA TGTGCCAGCAGCTTGGGGGGGGGTAACACTGAAGCTTTCTTT.

This clonotype was found a few times. This chain connects TRBV12-3 or TRBV12-4 to TRBJ1-2; 8 positions agree with TRBD1. This CDR3 region has 15 residues. V dropped 5 bases and J dropped 0; count of bases not matched to a gene: 5. The CDR3 DNA is TGTGCCAGCAGTCCATCGACAGGGGCTAACTATGGCTACACCTTC. Amino acids: CASSPSTGANYGYTF.

As for this clonotype: Because it lacks the conserved phenylalanine or tryptophan at the end, this CDR3 is likely a read error. This chain uses TRBV2 with TRBJ2-5; D possibly corresponds to TRBD2 (6 bases). This CDR3 contains 13 residues. The ends were cut back, 4 bases at V and 2 bases at J, with 8 bases in the middle. The V gene's germline CDR1 is SNHLY and CDR2 FYNNEI. CDR3 protein: CASSVGGQETQYL. The DNA for the CDR3 is TGTGCCAGCAGTGTCGGGGGACAAGAGACCCAGTACCTC.

The rearrangement uses TRBV2 and TRBJ1-4; D not certain. Germline V gene lookup returns CDR1 SNHLY and CDR2 FYNNEI. This CDR3 is built from 13 residues. Trimming left V 8 bases short and J 5 bases short, with 12 bases between. Here the CDR3 reads CASPSSYNEKLFF. CDR3 in DNA: TGTGCCAGCCCATCGTCCTACAATGAAAAACTGTTTTTT.

This clonotype was recorded a few times. The chain couples TRBV12-3 or TRBV12-4 to TRBJ1-1; 7 positions match TRBD1. The V and J ends lost 6 bases and 4 bases, in that order; junction bases with no gene match: 8. The CDR3 spans 14 residues. The CDR3 DNA sequence: TGTGCCAGCAGCCTAGGACAGGAAGGCACTGAAGCTTTCTTT. This translates into CASSLGQEGTEAFF.

This clonotype was seen only a few times. V and J are TRBV4-1 and TRBJ1-2; D not resolved. The germline V gene has CDR1 MGHRA and CDR2 YSYEKL. The CDR3 loop spans 12 amino acids. V was clipped by 1 base and J by 6 bases, with 6 bases between them. This CDR3 reads CASSQALNGYTF. The DNA for the CDR3 is TGCGCCAGCAGCCAAGCCCTCAATGGCTACACCTTC.

The sample holds one count of this clonotype. This chain connects TRBV7-9 to TRBJ1-2; 9 bases match TRBD1. This CDR3 comprises 16 residues. Germline V CDR1 and CDR2: SEHNR, FQNEAQ (reference sequence). With 5 bases clipped from V and 6 bases from J, the junction kept 13 bases outside the gene matches. The CDR3 nucleotides read TGTGCCAGCAGCCAAGATCGGCAAGGGACAGGGAATGGCTACACCTTC. Residues: CASSQDRQGTGNGYTF.

The chain uses TRBV6-5 and TRBJ2-7; D is unresolved. The CDR3 runs to 14 residues. The V and J ends lost 0 bases and 3 bases respectively, with 9 bases between them. Looked up from germline, CDR1 is MNHEY and CDR2 is SVGAGI. The CDR3 is CASSYSIDNYEQYF. The CDR3 DNA is TGTGCCAGCAGTTACTCGATTGACAACTACGAGCAGTACTTC.

J is TRBJ2-5 and V is TRBV6-5; D ambiguous. CDR3 length: 13 residues. The germline CDR1 and CDR2 sequences are MNHEY and SVGAGI. Trimming cost V 5 bases and J 11 bases, with 18 bases left between them. This CDR3 reads CASSPTALESQYF. In DNA, the CDR3 is TGTGCCAGCAGTCCAACGGCCCTTGAGAGTCAGTACTTC.

Many counts were recorded for this clonotype. The V and J genes are TRBV7-9 and TRBJ2-6; D is unclear. Germline V gives CDR1 SEHNR, CDR2 FQNEAQ (reference sequence). There are 13 residues in the CDR3. Trimming stripped 5 bases from V and 1 base from J, with 3 bases between. The CDR3 DNA follows: TGTGCCAGCAGCGCTTCTGGGGCCAACGTCCTGACTTTC. Protein: CASSASGANVLTF.

The V call is TRBV6-1, the J call TRBJ1-5, with D uncertain. Germline CDR1 is MNHNS and CDR2 is SASEGT. V dropped 8 bases and J dropped 2 bases, with 7 bases sitting between them. The CDR3 consists of 12 residues. The CDR3 loop reads CASPDGNQPQHF. In nucleotides, the CDR3 is TGTGCCAGCCCCGACGGCAATCAGCCCCAGCATTTT.

This clonotype was picked up one time. V and J are TRBV10-3 and TRBJ1-5; 9 positions match TRBD1. After removal of 4 bases from V and 3 bases from J, the junction contained 7 bases not matched to a gene. The CDR3 consists of 16 residues. Germline CDR1 ENHRY, CDR2 SYGVKD. The chain's CDR3 is CAISGGTGLYNQPQHF. The CDR3 DNA is TGTGCCATCAGTGGTGGGACAGGGCTTTACAATCAGCCCCAGCATTTT.

The chain couples TRBV6-5 to TRBJ1-2; perhaps TRBD1 as D (5 bases). There are 16 residues in the CDR3. With 3 bases removed from V and 2 bases from J, the gap between germline ends came to 16 bases. Germline V lookup: CDR1 MNHEY, CDR2 SVGAGI. CDR3 amino acids: CASSYPLGRGNYGYTF. CDR3 bases: TGTGCCAGCAGTTATCCCTTAGGGAGGGGCAACTATGGCTACACCTTC.

This CDR3 reads CASSPSQAGGAFF. The CDR3 DNA is TGTGCCAGCAGCCCGAGCCAGGCCGGGGGGGCTTTCTTT. This chain links TRBV12-3 or TRBV12-4 with TRBJ1-1; TRBD1 might be the D (5 bases). The CDR3 covers 13 residues. The germline V and J ends were trimmed by 6 bases and 11 bases, with 19 bases remaining between them.

This clonotype was seen a single time. The rearrangement links TRBV2 to TRBJ1-4, with TRBD1 as a possible D gene (5 bases). In germline, CDR1 is SNHLY, CDR2 FYNNEI. The CDR3 loop spans 14 amino acids. The V gene lost 6 bases and the J gene lost 6 bases, with 14 bases spanning the gap. This CDR3 is CASRPLGRDEKLFF. The CDR3 DNA reads as TGTGCCAGCAGACCTCTGGGGCGCGATGAAAAACTGTTTTTT.

The sample holds a few counts of this clonotype. The chain is built from TRBV20-1 and TRBJ1-2, with D possibly matching TRBD1 (6 bases). The CDR3 runs 12 residues. Germline V gene data show CDR1 as DFQATT and CDR2 as SNEGSKA (reference sequence). V was cut by 6 bases and J by 3 bases, with 11 bases left in between. For the CDR3, the DNA is TGCAGTGCAAACAGGGATGACTATGGCTACACCTTC. This translates into CSANRDDYGYTF.